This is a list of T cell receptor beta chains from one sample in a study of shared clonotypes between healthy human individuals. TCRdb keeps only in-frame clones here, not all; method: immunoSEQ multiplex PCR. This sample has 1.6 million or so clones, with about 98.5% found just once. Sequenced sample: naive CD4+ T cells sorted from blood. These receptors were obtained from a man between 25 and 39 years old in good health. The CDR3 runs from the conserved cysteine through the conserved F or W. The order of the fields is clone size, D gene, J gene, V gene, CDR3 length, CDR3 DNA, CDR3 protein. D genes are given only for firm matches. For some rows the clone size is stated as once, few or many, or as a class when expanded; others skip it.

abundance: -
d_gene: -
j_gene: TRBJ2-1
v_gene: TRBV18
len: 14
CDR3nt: TGTGCCAGCTCACCCCCTTCTAGCGTCCTAGAGCAGTTCTTC
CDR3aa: CASSPPSSVLEQFF

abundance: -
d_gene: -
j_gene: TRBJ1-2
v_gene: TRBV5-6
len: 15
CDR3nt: TGTGCCAGCAGCCACCCGGACGGAGTCCGCTATGGCTACACCTTC
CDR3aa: CASSHPDGVRYGYTF

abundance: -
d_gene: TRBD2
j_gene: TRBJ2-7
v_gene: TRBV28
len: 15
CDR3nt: TGTGCCAGCAGTTCGGTCGGACTAGCATCGCGCGAGCAGTACTTC
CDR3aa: CASSSVGLASREQYF

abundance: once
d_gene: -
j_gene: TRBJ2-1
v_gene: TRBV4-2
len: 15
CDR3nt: TGTGCCAGCAGCCAAGTCCGGGAGTCTCAGAATGAGCAGTTCTTC
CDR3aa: CASSQVRESQNEQFF

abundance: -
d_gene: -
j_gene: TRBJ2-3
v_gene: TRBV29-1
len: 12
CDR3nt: TGCAGCGTTTTTAGCGGAACAGATACGCAGTATTTT
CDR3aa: CSVFSGTDTQYF

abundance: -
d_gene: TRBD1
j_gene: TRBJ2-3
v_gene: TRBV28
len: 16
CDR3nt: TGTGCCAGCAGACGTACCGGGACAGGGGGCACAGATACGCAGTATTTT
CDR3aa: CASRRTGTGGTDTQYF

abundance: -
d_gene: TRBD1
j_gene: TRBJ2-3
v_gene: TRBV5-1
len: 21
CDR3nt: TGCGCCAGCAGCTCCCGACGTTATCAACAAAGAACAGGGGGCAACGCAGATACGCAGTATTTT
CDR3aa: CASSSRRYQQRTGGNADTQYF

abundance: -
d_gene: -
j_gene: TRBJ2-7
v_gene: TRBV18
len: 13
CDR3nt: TGTGCCAGCTCACCACCAAACTCCTACGAGCAGTACTTC
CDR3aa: CASSPPNSYEQYF

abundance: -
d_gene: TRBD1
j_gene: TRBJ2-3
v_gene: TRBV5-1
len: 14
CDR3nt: TGCGCCAGCAGCTTGGGACAGGGGGCAGATACGCAGTATTTT
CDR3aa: CASSLGQGADTQYF

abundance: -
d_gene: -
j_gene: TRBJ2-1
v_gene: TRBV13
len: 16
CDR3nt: TGTGCCAGCAGCCCTCGAGTGGGGGCCGTCTACAATGAGCAGTTCTTC
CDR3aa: CASSPRVGAVYNEQFF

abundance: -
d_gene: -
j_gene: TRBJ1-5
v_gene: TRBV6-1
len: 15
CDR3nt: TGTGCCAGCAGCGCTCGGACACATAGCAATCAGCCCCAGCATTTT
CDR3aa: CASSARTHSNQPQHF

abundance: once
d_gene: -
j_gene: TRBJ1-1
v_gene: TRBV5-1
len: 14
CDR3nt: TGCGCCAGCAGCAGGAAACAGGGAAACCCTGAAGCTTTCTTT
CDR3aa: CASSRKQGNPEAFF

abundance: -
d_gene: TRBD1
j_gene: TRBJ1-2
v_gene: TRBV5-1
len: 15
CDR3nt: TGCGCCAGCAGCGTGGGCCCCCGGACAGGGGGTGGCTACACCTTC
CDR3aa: CASSVGPRTGGGYTF

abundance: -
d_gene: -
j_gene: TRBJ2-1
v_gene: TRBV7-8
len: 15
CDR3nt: TGTGCCAGCAGCTTAGCGAGGGTGTCAGGCCATGAGCAGTTCTTC
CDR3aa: CASSLARVSGHEQFF

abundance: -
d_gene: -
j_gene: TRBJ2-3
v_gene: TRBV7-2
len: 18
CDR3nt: TGTGCCAGCAGCTTAGGAGGCGGCCGACGGTCTAGCACAGATACGCAGTATTTT
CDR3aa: CASSLGGGRRSSTDTQYF